The source of this TCR beta chain is a study of shared clonotypes between healthy human individuals. The protocol was immunoSEQ multiplex PCR, while the TCRdb copy is restricted to in-frame clones and leaves out a portion. The table includes some 700,000 clones, 90% detected once. This TCR came from a man between 18 and 35 years old in good health. Some clones in this sample may be carry-over from other donors' samples. The sample taken for sequencing was memory CD8+ T cells from PBMCs. This sample's subset: CD45RO+ cells pooled with CCR7-negative TemRA cells.

In nucleotides, the CDR3 is TGTGCCAGCAGCTTAGCCAGTAACTATGGCTACACCTTC. As protein: CASSLASNYGYTF. The V and J genes are TRBV7-8 and TRBJ1-2, with D unresolved. Germline CDR1 and CDR2: SGHVS and FQNEAQ. CDR3 length: 13 residues. Trimming shortened V by 0 bases and J by 1 base, and 3 bases separated the two germline ends.